This T cell receptor beta chain originates from a study of tumour-infiltrating T cells in Burkitt lymphoma. Study-wide background: The Burkitt lymphoma cohort spanned all epidemiological subtypes. Survival, overall and progression-free, tracked with productive clonality.

TCRdb's table, derived via immunoSEQ multiplex PCR, lists solely in-frame clones and lacks some. The data show a few thousand clones, about 15% seen once. This CDR3 has 15 residues. Germline trimming cut 4 bases from V and 3 bases from J; bases unmatched to any gene: 6. Looked up from germline, CDR1 is SGHRS and CDR2 is YFSETQ. Study-wide points: Many Burkitt lymphoma patients shared several public clonotypes.

This clone has only a few counts. Its cognate antigen is unknown. V gene TRBV5-1 combines with J gene TRBJ2-3; 9 nucleotides align to TRBD1. This clonotype was sampled from a human donor with Burkitt lymphoma. Material for sequencing was tumor tissue. CDR3 amino acids: CASSIRDRGTDTQYF. CDR3 nucleotides: TGCGCCAGCAGCATCCGAGACAGGGGGACAGATACGCAGTATTTT.